A single sample is the source of the 17 T cell receptor beta chains below, sequenced in a study of regulatory T cells in long-lasting Graves disease. According to the study, TCR beta libraries were built with iRepertoire HTBI primers and CDR3-region Arm-PCR. TCRdb itself ran the multiplex PCR reads through MiXCR, one entry per CDR3 protein. The repertoire holds about 540,000 distinct CDR3 sequences, approximately 12% seen once, with approximately 9.3% in the top ten. As to time point: newly diagnosed GD, antithyroid drugs for less than 3 months. PBMC RNA was the source of the TCR library. These sequences were also reported in another study, on T cells in Graves' hyperthyroidism and ophthalmopathy.

The specimen was peripheral blood mononuclear cells (PBMCs), collected at new diagnosis, from a patient treated with antithyroid drugs. Every receptor here comes from a man aged 25-40 years with Graves disease.

This clonotype was observed many times. The rearrangement joins TRBV12-3 or TRBV12-4 to TRBJ2-3, with TRBD1 matching over 7 bases. Losses at the gene ends were 5 bases for V and 4 bases for J; bases not matched to a gene: 9. This CDR3 region has 15 residues. The CDR3 loop reads CASSPETGTADTQYF. For the CDR3, the DNA is TGTGCCAGCAGTCCTGAGACAGGGACCGCAGATACGCAGTATTTT.

This clonotype was counted at least ten times. The chain carries TRBV6-5 and TRBJ2-1; possibly TRBD1 or TRBD2 for D (5 bases each). The V gene's germline CDR1 is MNHEY and CDR2 SVGAGI. CDR3 length equals 14 residues. Trimming left V 4 bases short and J 4 bases short, with 11 bases between. CDR3 in amino acids: CASSWGPQYNEQFF. CDR3 nucleotide sequence: TGTGCCAGCAGTTGGGGACCGCAATACAATGAGCAGTTCTTC.

This clonotype occurred a few times. The V call is TRBV24-1, the J call TRBJ2-3; tentative D call: TRBD1 (5 bases). V was trimmed by 9 bases and J by 0 bases, leaving 9 bases between them. In germline, CDR1 is KGHDR, CDR2 SFDVKD. CDR3 length: 13 residues. CDR3: CATGARSTDTQYF. The DNA of the CDR3 is TGTGCCACCGGGGCCCGCAGCACAGATACGCAGTATTTT.

This chain links TRBV20-1 with TRBJ2-5, with D possibly being TRBD2 (6 bases). From germline, CDR1 is DFQATT and CDR2 SNEGSKA (reference sequence). The CDR3 consists of 14 residues. V was trimmed by 6 bases and J by 1 base, leaving 15 bases between them. This CDR3 reads CSASPPGVQETQYF. Here the CDR3 DNA reads TGCAGTGCCTCCCCCCCGGGGGTCCAAGAGACCCAGTACTTC.

This clonotype appeared many times. The chain couples TRBV5-1 to TRBJ2-7; a weak D match, TRBD1 (5 bases). The CDR3 runs 15 residues. Looked up from germline, CDR1 is SGHRS and CDR2 is YFSETQ. The V and J ends lost 2 bases and 3 bases respectively, with 15 bases between them. The CDR3 DNA sequence: TGCGCCAGCAGCTTAACCGGGCTCAGGGACTACGAGCAGTACTTC. Protein product: CASSLTGLRDYEQYF.

This clonotype was counted many times. The rearrangement uses TRBV11-2 and TRBJ2-1, with 14 bases aligning to TRBD2. J gave up 2 bases and V 5 bases, and 8 bases lay outside the gene matches. This CDR3 comprises 18 residues. Germline V lookup: CDR1 SGHAT, CDR2 FQNNGV. CDR3 in amino acids: CASSPATSGRGTYNEQFF. CDR3 DNA sequence: TGTGCCAGCAGCCCCGCGACTAGCGGGAGGGGCACCTACAATGAGCAGTTCTTC.

The rearrangement joins TRBV19 to TRBJ2-7; 9 nucleotides align to TRBD1. J was trimmed by 2 bases and V by 8 bases; bases with no gene match: 4. Germline V lookup: CDR1 LNHDA, CDR2 SQIVND (reference sequence). The CDR3 totals 13 residues. CDR3 protein: CASRTGETYEQYF. CDR3 nucleotide sequence: TGTGCCAGTCGGACAGGGGAAACCTACGAGCAGTACTTC. The entire variable domain, with the rest obtained from reference TRBV19 and TRBJ2-7, is as follows: DGGITQSPKYLFRKEGQNVTLSCEQNLNHDAMYWYRQDPGQGLRLIYYSQIVNDFQKGDIAEGYSVSREKKESFPLTVTSAQKNPTAFYLCASRTGETYEQYFGPGTRLTVT.

There are many counts of this clonotype. The chain employs TRBV29-1 and TRBJ2-3; tentatively, D is TRBD2 (6 bases). V was shortened by 4 bases and J by 4 bases, with 15 bases between the two germline ends. The CDR3 covers 14 residues. Germline CDR1 is SQVTM and CDR2 is ANQGSEA. CDR3 region: CSVVHGRGADTQYF. The CDR3 DNA is TGCAGCGTTGTTCACGGGAGAGGGGCAGATACGCAGTATTTT.

This clonotype showed up just a few times. This chain connects TRBV29-1 to TRBJ2-1, with 9 positions matching TRBD2. V was clipped by 3 bases and J by 5 bases; unmatched bases: 5. Germline CDR1 reads SQVTM; CDR2 reads ANQGSEA. The CDR3 is 14 residues long. The CDR3 DNA follows: TGCAGCGTTGAGACTAGCGGAGCAGACAATGAGCAGTTCTTC. This sequence encodes CSVETSGADNEQFF.

This clonotype was observed at least ten times. The chain joins TRBV6-1 to TRBJ2-1; D gene unclear. This CDR3 region has 11 residues. CDR1 is MNHNS, CDR2 SASEGT, per germline. V was clipped by 7 bases and J by 3 bases, with 4 bases between them. The CDR3 region has the DNA TGTGCCAGCAACCGCTACAATGAGCAGTTCTTC. Translation: CASNRYNEQFF.

This clonotype was seen at least ten times. V is TRBV5-1 and J is TRBJ2-7; 7 bases match TRBD1. CDR3 length: 15 residues. The germline CDR1 and CDR2 sequences are SGHRS and YFSETQ. Trimming took 4 bases from V and 1 from J; bases not matched to a gene: 8. CDR3 sequence (DNA): TGCGCCAGCAGCCCTTCCGGGACAGTTTCCTACGAGCAGTACTTC. Translation gives CASSPSGTVSYEQYF.

This clonotype was observed a handful of times. A read error may explain this, as a much larger clone is one base away. The V gene is TRBV20-1, the J gene TRBJ1-4; D gene ambiguous. Germline-derived CDR1 and CDR2 are DFQATT and SNEGSKA (reference sequence). This CDR3 region has 13 residues. Trimming pared 6 bases from V and 6 bases from J, leaving 14 bases between. The chain's CDR3 is CSARPNSYEKLFF. The DNA of the CDR3 is TGCAGTGCGCGTCCGAACTCGTATGAAAAACTGTTTTTT.

This clonotype was counted between two and nine times. The CDR3 DNA is TGTGCCAGCAGTTCCTCATACGAGAGTACCAGAACGCAGTATTTT. Translated, it gives CASSSSYESTRTQYF. The V and J genes are TRBV6-5 and TRBJ2-3; D not certain. The CDR3 runs to 15 residues. V lost 4 bases to trimming and J lost 9 bases, with 20 bases between them. Germline V lookup: CDR1 MNHEY, CDR2 SVGAGI.

The sample holds many counts of this clonotype. V and J are TRBV2 and TRBJ1-2; D is undetermined. Germline lookup yields CDR1 SNHLY and CDR2 FYNNEI. V was cut by 8 bases and J by 10 bases, with 17 bases left in between. The CDR3 contains 12 residues. CDR3 bases: TGTGCCAGCCCTATTGGGTCAGAGGACTACACCTTC. Residues: CASPIGSEDYTF.

This clonotype has ten or more counts. V and J are TRBV27 and TRBJ2-1; the match to TRBD2 covers 9 bases. With V trimmed by 4 bases and J by 6 bases, 4 bases remained unmatched. The germline gives CDR1 MNHEY, CDR2 SMNVEV (reference sequence). There are 14 residues in the CDR3. CDR3 protein: CASSSGLALNEQFF. The CDR3, as DNA: TGTGCCAGCAGTTCGGGACTAGCCCTCAATGAGCAGTTCTTC.

This clonotype was detected many times. The chain couples TRBV19 to TRBJ1-1; D call uncertain. The CDR3 is 16 amino acids. The germline gives CDR1 LNHDA, CDR2 SQIVND (reference sequence). The V and J ends lost 6 bases and 2 bases respectively, with 19 bases between them. The CDR3 protein is CASSRPSTIFNTEAFF. DNA for the CDR3: TGTGCCAGTAGCAGGCCCAGCACCATCTTTAACACTGAAGCTTTCTTT.

This clonotype was detected ten times or more. This chain links TRBV7-3 with TRBJ1-1, with 8 bases aligning to TRBD1. CDR1 is SGHTA and CDR2 is FQGTGA in the germline V gene. The CDR3 extends over 14 amino acids. The ends lost 6 bases at V and 5 bases at J; junction bases unmatched: 8. CDR3 nucleotide sequence: TGTGCCAGCAGGGCCGGACAGGGAGGGACTGAAGCTTTCTTT. Its protein product is CASRAGQGGTEAFF.